A single sample is the source of the 9 T cell receptor beta chains below, sequenced in a study of blood T cell repertoires in COVID-19. Measured with immunoSEQ multiplex PCR; TCRdb has only the in-frame clones, and not every one. The sample has about 130,000 clones; approximately 85% are singletons. What was sequenced was peripheral blood. All receptors derive from a human donor in a cohort sampled during active COVID-19.

The chain links TRBV7-2 to TRBJ1-6; 7 bases are a match to TRBD1. V dropped 1 base and J dropped 8; count of bases not matched to a gene: 5. Germline values: CDR1 SGHTA, CDR2 FQGNSA. The CDR3 has 15 residues. The CDR3, as DNA: TGTGCCAGCAGCTTAGAGGGGGCATCCTATTCACCCCTCCACTTT. Translation: CASSLEGASYSPLHF.

The genes are TRBV27 and TRBJ2-2, with 7 nucleotides matching TRBD1. The germline V gene has CDR1 MNHEY and CDR2 SMNVEV (reference sequence). The CDR3 contains 13 residues. The V and J ends lost 8 bases and 6 bases, in that order; junction bases with no gene match: 6. CDR3 in amino acids: CASQTGSPGELFF. CDR3 DNA: TGTGCCAGCCAGACAGGGAGTCCCGGGGAGCTGTTTTTT.

This clone was observed a single time. The rearrangement uses TRBV4-3 and TRBJ2-1; TRBD1 is a possible D gene (6 bases). The CDR3 loop spans 14 amino acids. Per germline, CDR1 LGHNA and CDR2 YSLEER. Trimming took 3 bases from V and 9 from J, leaving 15 bases between them. CDR3 sequence reads: CASSQRHRVSEQFF. In DNA form, the CDR3 reads TGCGCCAGCAGCCAGCGCCACAGGGTCAGTGAGCAGTTCTTC.

The chain couples TRBV5-1 to TRBJ1-2; no clear D. In germline, CDR1 is SGHRS, CDR2 YFSETQ. The CDR3 is 12 amino acids. Trimming stripped 4 bases from V and 6 bases from J, with 10 bases between. CDR3 sequence: CASSPRRHGYTF. Here the CDR3 DNA reads TGCGCCAGCAGCCCCAGGCGTCATGGCTACACCTTC.

This clone came up a few times. The rearrangement links TRBV15 to TRBJ2-7; D is ambiguous. The CDR3 contains 12 residues. CDR1 and CDR2 from the germline V gene are LNHNV and YYDKDF (reference sequence). Between the trimmed V and J ends, which lost 0 bases and 4 bases, there was a span of 4 bases. In DNA form, the CDR3 reads TGTGCCACCAGCAGAGACGGGTACGAGCAGTACGTC. Translated: CATSRDGYEQYV.

The sample holds a few counts of this clone. The chain has TRBV5-1 and TRBJ2-1; 10 bases match TRBD1. The CDR3 is 15 residues long. Unmatched junction bases numbered 10, after V lost 6 bases and J lost 7 bases. Germline assignment: CDR1 SGHRS and CDR2 YFSETQ. CDR3 region: CASTLGDRGHNEQFF. The DNA of the CDR3 is TGCGCCAGCACCCTAGGGGACAGGGGTCATAATGAGCAGTTCTTC.

The rearrangement uses TRBV9 and TRBJ2-7; tentative D call: TRBD2 (6 bases). V lost 0 bases and J lost 5, with 15 bases in between. Germline lookup yields CDR1 SGDLS and CDR2 YYNGEE. The CDR3 contains 15 residues. The DNA for the CDR3 is TGTGCCAGCAGCGTAGTGTCGCGGGGTAGGAACGAGCAGTACGTC. Protein sequence: CASSVVSRGRNEQYV.

CDR3 sequence (DNA): TGTGCCAGCAGTGAAAGTGGCACCCCACAAGAGACCCAGTACTTC. Translated: CASSESGTPQETQYF. The chain uses TRBV6-1 and TRBJ2-5; no reliable D call. CDR1 MNHNS and CDR2 SASEGT come from the germline V gene. The CDR3 length is 15 residues. Trimming shortened V by 2 bases and J by 2 bases, and 12 bases separated the two germline ends.

V gene TRBV3-1 (or the pseudogene TRBV3-2) combines with J gene TRBJ2-1; D possibly corresponds to TRBD1 (5 bases). This CDR3 is built from 15 residues. Germline-derived CDR1 and CDR2 are LGHDT and YNNKEL (reference sequence). Trimming removed 0 bases at V and 2 bases at J, with 8 bases between. CDR3 residues: CASSQDSGTYNEQFF. The CDR3 DNA is TGTGCCAGCAGCCAAGATTCAGGGACCTACAATGAGCAGTTCTTC.